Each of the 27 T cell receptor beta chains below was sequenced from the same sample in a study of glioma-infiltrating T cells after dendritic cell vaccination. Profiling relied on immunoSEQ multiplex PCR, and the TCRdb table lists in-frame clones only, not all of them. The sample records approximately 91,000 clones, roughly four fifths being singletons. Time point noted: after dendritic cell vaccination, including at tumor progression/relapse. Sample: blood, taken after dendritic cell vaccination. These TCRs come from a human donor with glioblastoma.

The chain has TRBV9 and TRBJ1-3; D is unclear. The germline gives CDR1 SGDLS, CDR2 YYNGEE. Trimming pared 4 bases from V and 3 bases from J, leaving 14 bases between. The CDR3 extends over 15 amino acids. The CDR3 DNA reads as TGTGCCAGCAGCCCCCGCTTCTTCGGTGGAAACACCATATATTTT. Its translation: CASSPRFFGGNTIYF.

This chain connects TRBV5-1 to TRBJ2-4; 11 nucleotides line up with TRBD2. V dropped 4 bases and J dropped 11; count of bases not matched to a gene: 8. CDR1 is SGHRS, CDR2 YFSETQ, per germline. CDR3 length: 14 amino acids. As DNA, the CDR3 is TGCGCCAGCAGCGCTACCGGGACTAGCGGACTTCAGTACTTC. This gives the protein CASSATGTSGLQYF.

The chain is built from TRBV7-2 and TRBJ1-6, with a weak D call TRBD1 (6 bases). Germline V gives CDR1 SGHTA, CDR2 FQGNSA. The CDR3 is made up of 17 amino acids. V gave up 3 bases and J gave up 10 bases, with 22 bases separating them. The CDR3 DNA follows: TGTGCCAGCAGCTTCGACACCAGACAGGTTAAAAGCTCACCCCTCCACTTT. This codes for CASSFDTRQVKSSPLHF.

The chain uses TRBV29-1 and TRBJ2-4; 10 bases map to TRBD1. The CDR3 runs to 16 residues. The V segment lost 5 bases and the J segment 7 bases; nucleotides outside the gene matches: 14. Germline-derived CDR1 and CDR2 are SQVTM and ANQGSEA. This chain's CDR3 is CSVPGQGLAGGNIQYF. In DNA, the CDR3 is TGCAGCGTTCCGGGACAGGGGCTAGCCGGGGGGAACATTCAGTACTTC. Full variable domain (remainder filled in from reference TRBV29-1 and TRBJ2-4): SAVISQKPSRDICQRGTSLTIQCQVDSQVTMMFWYRQQPGQSLTLIATANQGSEATYESGFVIDKFPISRPNLTFSTLTVSNMSPEDSSIYLCSVPGQGLAGGNIQYFGAGTRLSVL.

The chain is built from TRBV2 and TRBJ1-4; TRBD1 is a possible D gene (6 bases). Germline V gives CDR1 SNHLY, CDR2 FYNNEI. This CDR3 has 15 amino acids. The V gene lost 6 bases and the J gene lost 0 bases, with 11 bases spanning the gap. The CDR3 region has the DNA TGTGCCAGCAGCAGACAGGACTCAACTAATGAAAAACTGTTTTTT. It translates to CASSRQDSTNEKLFF.

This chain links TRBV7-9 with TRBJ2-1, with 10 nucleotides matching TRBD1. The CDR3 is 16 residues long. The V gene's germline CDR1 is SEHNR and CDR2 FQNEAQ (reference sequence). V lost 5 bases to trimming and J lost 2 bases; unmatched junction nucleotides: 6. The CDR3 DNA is TGTGCCAGCAGCCCCCCCGGGACAGGGGCCTACAATGAGCAGTTCTTC. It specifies CASSPPGTGAYNEQFF.

CDR3 in DNA: TGCGCCAGCAGCTTGAGGGGCGGGAGTGCAGAGACCCAGTACTTC. Translating it yields CASSLRGGSAETQYF. V is TRBV5-1 and J is TRBJ2-5, with 7 positions matching TRBD2. Per the germline V gene, CDR1 is SGHRS and CDR2 is YFSETQ. The CDR3 is 15 residues long. V shed 1 base, J shed 4 bases, and the junction held 7 bases outside the gene matches.

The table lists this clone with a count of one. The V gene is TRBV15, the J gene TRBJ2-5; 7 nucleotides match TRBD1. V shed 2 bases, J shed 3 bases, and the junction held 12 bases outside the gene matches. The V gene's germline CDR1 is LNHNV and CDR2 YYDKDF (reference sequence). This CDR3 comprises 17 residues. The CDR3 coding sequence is TGTGCCACCAGCAGACTTGACACGACAGGGCGAGAAGAGACCCAGTACTTC. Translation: CATSRLDTTGREETQYF.

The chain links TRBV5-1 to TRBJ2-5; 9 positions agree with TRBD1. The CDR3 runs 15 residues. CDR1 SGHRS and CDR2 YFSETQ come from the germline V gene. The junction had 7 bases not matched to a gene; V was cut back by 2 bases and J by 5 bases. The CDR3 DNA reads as TGCGCCAGCAGCTTACCCACAGGGGGCTCTGAGACCCAGTACTTC. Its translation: CASSLPTGGSETQYF. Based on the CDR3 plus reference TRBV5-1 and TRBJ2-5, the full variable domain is KAGVTQTPRYLIKTRGQQVTLSCSPISGHRSVSWYQQTPGQGLQFLFEYFSETQRNKGNFPGRFSGRQFSNSRSEMNVSTLELGDSALYLCASSLPTGGSETQYFGPGTRLLVL.

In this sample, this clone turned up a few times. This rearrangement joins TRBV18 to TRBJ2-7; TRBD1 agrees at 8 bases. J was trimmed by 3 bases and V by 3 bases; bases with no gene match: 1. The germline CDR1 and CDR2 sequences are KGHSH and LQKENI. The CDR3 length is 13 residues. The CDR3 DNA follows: TGTGCCAGCTCACCCGGGACAGGCTACGAGCAGTACTTC. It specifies CASSPGTGYEQYF.

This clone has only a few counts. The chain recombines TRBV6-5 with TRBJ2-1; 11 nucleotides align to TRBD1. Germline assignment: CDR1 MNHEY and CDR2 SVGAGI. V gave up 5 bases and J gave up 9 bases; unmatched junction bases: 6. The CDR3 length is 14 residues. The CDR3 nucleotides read TGTGCCAGCAGTAACCGGGACAGGGGGAGTGAGCAGTTCTTC. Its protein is CASSNRDRGSEQFF.

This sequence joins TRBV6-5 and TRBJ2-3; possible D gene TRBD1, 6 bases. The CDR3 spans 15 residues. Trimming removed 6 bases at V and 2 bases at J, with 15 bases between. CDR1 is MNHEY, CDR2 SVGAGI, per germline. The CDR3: CASSPWGPNTDTQYF. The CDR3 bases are TGTGCCAGCAGCCCGTGGGGGCCAAACACAGATACGCAGTATTTT.

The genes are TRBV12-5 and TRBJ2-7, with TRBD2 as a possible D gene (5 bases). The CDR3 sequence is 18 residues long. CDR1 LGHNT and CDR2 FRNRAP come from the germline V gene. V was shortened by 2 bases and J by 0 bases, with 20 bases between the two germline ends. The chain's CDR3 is CASGLHHHPPGSSYEQYV. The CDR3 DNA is TGTGCTAGTGGTTTGCACCACCACCCGCCGGGGTCCTCCTACGAGCAGTACGTC.

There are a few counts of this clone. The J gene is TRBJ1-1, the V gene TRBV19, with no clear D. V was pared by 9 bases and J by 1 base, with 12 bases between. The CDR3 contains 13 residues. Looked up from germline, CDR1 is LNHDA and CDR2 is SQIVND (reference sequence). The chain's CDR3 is CASSYSTNTEAFF. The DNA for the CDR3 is TGTGCCAGCTCTTACAGTACGAACACTGAAGCTTTCTTT.

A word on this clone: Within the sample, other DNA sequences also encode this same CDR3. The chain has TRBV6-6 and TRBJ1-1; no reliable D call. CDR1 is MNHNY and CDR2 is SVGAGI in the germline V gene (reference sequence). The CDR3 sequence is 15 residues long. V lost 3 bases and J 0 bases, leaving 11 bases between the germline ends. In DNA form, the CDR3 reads TGTGCCAGCAGTTATAATGCGGGCATGAACACTGAAGCTTTCTTT. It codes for CASSYNAGMNTEAFF.

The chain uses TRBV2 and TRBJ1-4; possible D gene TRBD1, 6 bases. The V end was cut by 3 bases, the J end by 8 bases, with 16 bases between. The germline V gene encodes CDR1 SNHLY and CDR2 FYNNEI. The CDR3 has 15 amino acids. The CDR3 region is CASSEGRTALEKLFF. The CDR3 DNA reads TGTGCCAGCAGTGAGGGCCGGACAGCGTTGGAAAAACTGTTTTTT.

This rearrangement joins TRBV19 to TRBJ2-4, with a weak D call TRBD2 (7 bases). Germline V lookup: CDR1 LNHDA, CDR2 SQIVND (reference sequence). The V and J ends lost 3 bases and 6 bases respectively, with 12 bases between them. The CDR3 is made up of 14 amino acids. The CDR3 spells CASSIEGGRNIQYF. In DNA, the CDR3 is TGTGCCAGTAGTATCGAGGGGGGGAGAAACATTCAGTACTTC. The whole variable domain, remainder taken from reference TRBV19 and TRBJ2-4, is DGGITQSPKYLFRKEGQNVTLSCEQNLNHDAMYWYRQDPGQGLRLIYYSQIVNDFQKGDIAEGYSVSREKKESFPLTVTSAQKNPTAFYLCASSIEGGRNIQYFGAGTRLSVL.

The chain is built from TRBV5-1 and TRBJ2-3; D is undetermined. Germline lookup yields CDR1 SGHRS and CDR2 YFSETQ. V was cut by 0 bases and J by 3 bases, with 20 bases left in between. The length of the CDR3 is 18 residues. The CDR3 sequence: CASSLGVQTGSMTDTQYF. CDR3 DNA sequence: TGCGCCAGCAGCTTGGGGGTTCAAACGGGTTCAATGACAGATACGCAGTATTTT.

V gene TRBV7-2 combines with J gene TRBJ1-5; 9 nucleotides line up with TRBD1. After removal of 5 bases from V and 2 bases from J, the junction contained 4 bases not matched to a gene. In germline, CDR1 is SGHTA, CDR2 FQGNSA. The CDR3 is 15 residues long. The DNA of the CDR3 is TGTGCCAGCAGCAAGGACAGGGGAGGCAATCAGCCCCAGCATTTT. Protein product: CASSKDRGGNQPQHF. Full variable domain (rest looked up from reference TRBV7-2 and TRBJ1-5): GAGVSQSPSNKVTEKGKDVELRCDPISGHTALYWYRQSLGQGLEFLIYFQGNSAPDKSGLPSDRFSAERTGGSVSTLTIQRTQQEDSAVYLCASSKDRGGNQPQHFGDGTRLSIL.

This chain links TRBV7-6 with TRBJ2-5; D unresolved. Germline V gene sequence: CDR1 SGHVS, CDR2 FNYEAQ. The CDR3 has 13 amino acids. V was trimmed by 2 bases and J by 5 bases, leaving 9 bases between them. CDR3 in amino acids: CASSLQSRETQYF. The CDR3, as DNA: TGTGCCAGCAGCTTACAATCTCGGGAGACCCAGTACTTC.

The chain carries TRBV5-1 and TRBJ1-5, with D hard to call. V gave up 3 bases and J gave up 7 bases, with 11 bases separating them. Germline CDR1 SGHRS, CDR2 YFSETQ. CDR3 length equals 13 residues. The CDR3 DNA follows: TGCGCCAGCAGCTACGCAGGCGGGCAGCCCCAGCATTTT. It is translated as CASSYAGGQPQHF.

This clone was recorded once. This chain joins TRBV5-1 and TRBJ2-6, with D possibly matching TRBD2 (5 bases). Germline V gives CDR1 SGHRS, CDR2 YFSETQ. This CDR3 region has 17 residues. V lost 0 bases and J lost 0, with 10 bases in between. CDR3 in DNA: TGCGCCAGCAGCTTGGTCTCCGGACTCTCTGGGGCCAACGTCCTGACTTTC. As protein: CASSLVSGLSGANVLTF.

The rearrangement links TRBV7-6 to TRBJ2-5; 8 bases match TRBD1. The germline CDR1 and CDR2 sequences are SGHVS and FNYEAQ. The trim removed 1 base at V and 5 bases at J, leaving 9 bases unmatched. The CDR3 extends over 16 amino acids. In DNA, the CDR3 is TGTGCCAGCAGCTTAGACACAGGGGGTTCAGGGGAGACCCAGTACTTC. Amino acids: CASSLDTGGSGETQYF. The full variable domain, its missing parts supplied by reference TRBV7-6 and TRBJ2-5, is GAGVSQSPRYKVTKRGQDVALRCDPISGHVSLYWYRQALGQGPEFLTYFNYEAQQDKSGLPNDRFSAERPEGSISTLTIQRTEQRDSAMYRCASSLDTGGSGETQYFGPGTRLLVL.

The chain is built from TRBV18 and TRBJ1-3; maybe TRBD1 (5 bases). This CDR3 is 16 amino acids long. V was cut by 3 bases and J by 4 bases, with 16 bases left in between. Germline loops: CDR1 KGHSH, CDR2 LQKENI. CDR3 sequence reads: CASSPKGTSEGNTIYF. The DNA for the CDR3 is TGTGCCAGCTCACCTAAAGGGACTAGCGAAGGAAACACCATATATTTT.

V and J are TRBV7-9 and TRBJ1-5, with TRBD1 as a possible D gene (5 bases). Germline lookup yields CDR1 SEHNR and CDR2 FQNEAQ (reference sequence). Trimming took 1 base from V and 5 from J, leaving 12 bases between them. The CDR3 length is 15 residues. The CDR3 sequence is CASSLEGRVDQPQHF. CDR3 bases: TGTGCCAGCAGCTTAGAAGGCAGGGTGGATCAGCCCCAGCATTTT.

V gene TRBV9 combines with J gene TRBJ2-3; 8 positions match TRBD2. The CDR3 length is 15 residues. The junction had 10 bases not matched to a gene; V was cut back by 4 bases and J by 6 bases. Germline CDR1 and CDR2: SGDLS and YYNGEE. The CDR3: CASSPAGVAPDTQYF. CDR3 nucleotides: TGTGCCAGCAGCCCAGCGGGGGTAGCCCCGGATACGCAGTATTTT.

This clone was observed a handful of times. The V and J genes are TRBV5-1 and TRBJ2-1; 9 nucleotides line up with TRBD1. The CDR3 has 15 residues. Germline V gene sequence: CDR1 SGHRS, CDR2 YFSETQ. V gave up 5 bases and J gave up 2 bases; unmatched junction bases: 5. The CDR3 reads CASSPGTGTYNEQFF. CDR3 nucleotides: TGCGCCAGCAGTCCCGGGACAGGGACCTACAATGAGCAGTTCTTC.